This TCR beta chain was profiled in a study of post-analysis software for immune sequencing data. Study-wide context: Recorded subtypes: relapsing-remitting, secondary progressive, progressive-relapsing; some patients unannotated. Overall study findings and caveats: Relative to controls, patients had a few TRBV segments at higher frequency, with TRBV5-6, TRBV5-1 and TRBV20-1 among these. Normalized Chao1 diversity was significantly reduced in patients versus controls.

In the case of this clonotype: Its antigen is unidentified.

Unique molecular identifiers were present in the TCR beta cDNA libraries. TCRdb ran MiXCR on the PCR reads and lists one entry per CDR3 protein. In the table there are roughly 800,000 distinct CDR3 sequences, 40% to 55% of which are singletons. Trimming took off 2 bases at V and 2 bases at J, with 8 bases between the two ends. The CDR3 loop spans 14 amino acids. Germline assignment: CDR1 SGHTA and CDR2 FQGNSA. Sample: blood. The chain has TRBV7-2 and TRBJ2-3; D call uncertain. The source is a girl aged 5-17 years with multiple sclerosis. The CDR3 region has the DNA TGTGCCAGCAGCTTAAGGGCCTACACAGATACGCAGTATTTT. It is translated as CASSLRAYTDTQYF.